This is a list of T cell receptor beta chains from one sample in a study of cytomegalovirus exposure and HLA in healthy donors. Only in-frame clones appear in the TCRdb table, and some are missing; sequencing was by immunoSEQ multiplex PCR. Here the sample table reports roughly 220,000 clones. The sequenced sample consisted of PBMCs. These receptor sequences come from a girl aged 2-15 years in good health and CMV-seropositive. CDR3s include the opening cysteine and the closing phenylalanine or tryptophan. D genes are given only for firm matches.

j_call d_call v_call cdr3_aa cdr3_nt
TRBJ2-7 TRBD2 TRBV19 CASSPWTSGRADDEQYF TGTGCCAGTAGTCCATGGACTAGCGGGAGGGCCGACGACGAGCAGTACTTC
TRBJ1-1 NA TRBV28 CASSHRDYTEAFF TGTGCCAGCAGCCACAGGGATTACACTGAAGCTTTCTTT
TRBJ2-5 NA TRBV27 CASSLMSGGETQYF TGTGCCAGCAGTTTAATGTCAGGGGGGGAGACCCAGTACTTC
TRBJ2-7 TRBD2 TRBV6-1 CASSELGGSYYEQYF TGTGCCAGCAGTGAATTGGGCGGGAGTTACTACGAGCAGTACTTC
TRBJ1-1 TRBD1 TRBV30 CAWIRTGSMNTEAFF TGTGCCTGGATCCGGACAGGGAGCATGAACACTGAAGCTTTCTTT
TRBJ2-7 TRBD1 TRBV10-3 CAISESQGAEQYF TGTGCCATCAGTGAGTCCCAGGGGGCCGAGCAGTACTTC
TRBJ1-2 TRBD1 TRBV28 CASSQGQVVANYGYTF TGTGCCAGCAGCCAAGGACAGGTCGTAGCTAACTATGGCTACACCTTC
TRBJ1-5 TRBD1 TRBV6-1 CASSGTGVAPQHF TGTGCCAGCAGCGGGACAGGCGTAGCGCCCCAGCATTTT
TRBJ2-2 TRBD2 TRBV6-1 CASSEAQFPPKTSGSPTGELFF TGTGCCAGCAGTGAAGCGCAATTTCCCCCCAAAACTAGCGGGAGTCCGACCGGGGAGCTGTTTTTT
TRBJ2-5 NA TRBV4-1 CASSQDPSQETQYF TGCGCCAGCAGCCAAGACCCCAGTCAAGAGACCCAGTACTTC
TRBJ1-1 NA TRBV5-1 CASSLGWGGGNTEAFF TGCGCCAGCAGCTTGGGGTGGGGAGGGGGGAACACTGAAGCTTTCTTT
TRBJ2-1 NA TRBV2 CASGLAAYNEQFF TGTGCCAGCGGGTTAGCGGCCTACAATGAGCAGTTCTTC
TRBJ1-2 TRBD1 TRBV28 CASSAGTGIVYGYTF TGTGCCAGCAGCGCCGGGACAGGGATAGTCTATGGCTACACCTTC
TRBJ2-5 NA TRBV28 CASSLPLRGGKETQYF TGTGCCAGCAGTTTACCCCTAAGGGGGGGCAAGGAGACCCAGTACTTC
TRBJ2-7 NA TRBV5-1 CASSLVAGFEQYF TGCGCCAGCAGCTTGGTAGCCGGATTCGAGCAGTACTTC
TRBJ2-5 TRBD2 TRBV14 CASSQVPLAETFYEQYF TGTGCCAGCAGCCAAGTGCCACTAGCGGAGACCTTTTATGAGCAGTACTTC
TRBJ2-7 NA TRBV5-1 CASSLVDSPAYEQYF TGCGCCAGCAGCTTGGTGGACAGCCCAGCGTACGAGCAGTACTTC
TRBJ2-7 TRBD2 TRBV25-1 CASRQPLAGRYEQYF TGTGCCAGCAGGCAACCTCTAGCGGGTCGGTACGAGCAGTACTTC
TRBJ1-1 NA TRBV21-1 CASSKPHTAPGQGGEAFF TGTGCCAGCAGCAAACCTCACACTGCCCCCGGACAGGGAGGTGAAGCTTTCTTT
TRBJ1-4 TRBD1 TRBV2 CASSFIRQGGEKLFF TGTGCCAGCAGTTTTATTCGACAGGGTGGTGAAAAACTGTTTTTT
TRBJ2-7 TRBD1 TRBV7-9 CASSPGSFSTGGKEQYF TGTGCCAGCAGCCCGGGCTCATTCTCGACAGGGGGTAAAGAGCAGTACTTC
TRBJ2-1 NA TRBV19 CASSIRAPGGNEQFF TGTGCCAGTAGTATACGGGCTCCCGGCGGGAATGAGCAGTTCTTC
TRBJ1-1 NA TRBV7-6 CASSLVGRGTEAFF TGTGCCAGCAGCTTAGTAGGGAGGGGGACTGAAGCTTTCTTT
TRBJ2-4 NA TRBV10-2 CASSEPGGAKNIQYF TGCGCCAGCAGTGAGCCCGGGGGAGCCAAAAACATTCAGTACTTC
TRBJ2-7 TRBD1 TRBV14 CASSSDRERSYEQYF TGTGCCAGCAGCTCGGACAGGGAACGGTCCTACGAGCAGTACTTC
TRBJ2-7 NA TRBV30 CACLVGGYEQYF TGTGCCTGCCTAGTGGGTGGGTACGAGCAGTACTTC
TRBJ2-1 TRBD2 TRBV2 CASSGDAPGLDYNEQFF TGTGCCAGCAGTGGCGATGCACCGGGACTAGACTACAATGAGCAGTTCTTC
TRBJ2-7 TRBD1 TRBV10-1 CASSEGTGGYEQYF TGCGCCAGCAGTGAGGGGACAGGGGGCTACGAGCAGTACTTC